This T cell receptor beta chain was obtained from a study of blood T cell repertoires in COVID-19. Sequencing was performed with immunoSEQ multiplex PCR; in TCRdb, only in-frame clones are kept and a portion is missing. The table shows about 20,000 clones, with approximately 91% occurring only once. The CDR3 consists of 14 residues. Trimming stripped 0 bases from V and 4 bases from J, with 9 bases between. Germline CDR1 reads MNHNS; CDR2 reads SASEGT. This clonotype originated in a man between 65 and 79 years old with active COVID-19. This chain links TRBV6-1 with TRBJ1-2; D gene ambiguous. Sequenced sample: peripheral blood. CDR3 region: CASSEAGDIYGYTF. The CDR3 DNA sequence: TGTGCCAGCAGTGAAGCGGGAGATATCTATGGCTACACCTTC.